This passage covers 18 T cell receptor beta chains from one sample sequenced in a study of shared clonotypes between healthy human individuals. TCRdb keeps only in-frame clones here, not all; method: immunoSEQ multiplex PCR. The data show over a million clones, approximately 78% seen once. The sample comprised memory CD4+ T cells from PBMCs. Subset given: CD45RA-negative fraction. All receptors derive from a man between 18 and 35 years old in good health. Some clones in this sample may be carry-over from other donors' samples.

The count of this clone is one. The CDR3 DNA reads as TGTGCCAGCAGCTTAGCCCTCTCGGCCGCCGAGCAGTACTTC. Protein product: CASSLALSAAEQYF. This chain connects TRBV11-2 to TRBJ2-7, with no clear D. Deletions cut 1 base from V and 6 bases from J, with 13 bases between. Per the germline V gene, CDR1 is SGHAT and CDR2 is FQNNGV. The CDR3 is 14 amino acids.

The chain couples TRBV27 to TRBJ1-5; D gene uncertain. Trimming took off 8 bases at V and 2 bases at J, with 7 bases between the two ends. The germline V gene has CDR1 MNHEY and CDR2 SMNVEV (reference sequence). The length of the CDR3 is 12 residues. The CDR3 nucleotides are TGTGCCAGCGGACTGGGCAATCAGCCCCAGCATTTT. Amino acid sequence: CASGLGNQPQHF.

The J gene is TRBJ1-4, the V gene TRBV11-2; D is undetermined. Germline V gives CDR1 SGHAT, CDR2 FQNNGV. CDR3 length equals 12 residues. V lost 0 bases and J lost 8, with 4 bases in between. The CDR3 coding sequence is TGTGCCAGCAGCTTAGAGGGAGAAAAACTGTTTTTT. Translation: CASSLEGEKLFF.

The CDR3 region has the DNA TGTGCCAGCAGCTTAGTCGGTATGCAGAGTTATGGCTACACCTTC. Translation gives CASSLVGMQSYGYTF. This chain links TRBV11-2 with TRBJ1-2; D gene uncertain. This CDR3 is 15 amino acids long. V lost 1 base to trimming and J lost 5 bases, with 14 bases between them. Germline values: CDR1 SGHAT, CDR2 FQNNGV.

This clone was seen a single time. The chain uses TRBV6-1 and TRBJ1-4, with 10 nucleotides matching TRBD1. With 2 bases clipped from V and 9 bases from J, the junction kept 6 bases outside the gene matches. From germline, CDR1 is MNHNS and CDR2 SASEGT. The CDR3 is made up of 15 amino acids. CDR3 sequence reads: CASSENPGQGKKLFF. CDR3 nucleotide sequence: TGTGCCAGCAGTGAAAACCCGGGACAGGGGAAAAAACTGTTTTTT.

The J gene is TRBJ2-3, the V gene TRBV27; D perhaps matches TRBD1 (5 bases). V was clipped by 3 bases and J by 8 bases, with 21 bases between them. Germline assignment: CDR1 MNHEY and CDR2 SMNVEV (reference sequence). The CDR3 loop spans 16 amino acids. As DNA, the CDR3 is TGTGCCAGCAGTTTTCAATTTAGGGGTCGCGGTTTTACGCAGTATTTT. Its protein is CASSFQFRGRGFTQYF.

Note on this clone: This sample includes further DNA sequences coding for the same CDR3. The chain employs TRBV6-1 and TRBJ2-7; TRBD1 or TRBD2 may be the D gene (5 bases each). Deletions cut 4 bases from V and 0 bases from J, with 10 bases between. This CDR3 contains 14 residues. In germline, CDR1 is MNHNS, CDR2 SASEGT. This CDR3 reads CASSAGRSSYEQYF. CDR3 in DNA: TGTGCCAGCAGTGCGGGACGGAGCTCCTACGAGCAGTACTTC.

This chain uses TRBV5-4 with TRBJ2-5; 9 bases match TRBD1. This CDR3 region has 14 residues. Germline V gives CDR1 SGHNT, CDR2 YYREEE (reference sequence). J lost 5 bases, V lost 7 bases, and 9 bases had no gene match. The CDR3: CASESNRGRETQYF. CDR3 DNA: TGTGCCAGCGAATCCAACAGGGGGCGGGAGACCCAGTACTTC.

The chain recombines TRBV28 with TRBJ2-7, with 8 bases matching TRBD1. This CDR3 spans 15 amino acids. Germline V gene sequence: CDR1 MDHEN, CDR2 SYDVKM. V was pared by 6 bases and J by 1 base, with 8 bases of the junction left unmatched. CDR3 in amino acids: CASRTQGALSYEQYF. The CDR3, as DNA: TGTGCCAGCAGAACTCAGGGGGCGCTTTCCTACGAGCAGTACTTC.

The chain combines TRBV5-1 with TRBJ2-3; D might be TRBD1 (6 bases). The CDR3 sequence is 14 residues long. Germline V gives CDR1 SGHRS, CDR2 YFSETQ. V gave up 5 bases and J gave up 5 bases, with 15 bases separating them. CDR3 sequence reads: CASRVGGPEDTQYF. The CDR3 DNA reads as TGCGCCAGCAGGGTAGGGGGACCGGAAGATACGCAGTATTTT.

V and J are TRBV30 and TRBJ1-2, with D unclear. CDR3 length: 13 residues. In germline, CDR1 is GTSNPN, CDR2 SVGIG (reference sequence). V was shortened by 8 bases and J by 2 bases, with 15 bases between the two germline ends. The CDR3 region has the DNA TGTGCCCGGTCCCAACAGCGGAACTATGGCTACACCTTC. Its translation: CARSQQRNYGYTF.

This chain links TRBV5-1 with TRBJ2-1; D is undetermined. Germline CDR1 SGHRS, CDR2 YFSETQ. The V gene lost 4 bases and the J gene lost 0 bases, with 14 bases spanning the gap. This CDR3 is built from 16 residues. CDR3 nucleotides: TGCGCCAGCAGCCACCAGCAGTGGTTCTCCTACAATGAGCAGTTCTTC. Translation gives CASSHQQWFSYNEQFF. Full variable domain (missing parts from reference TRBV5-1 and TRBJ2-1): KAGVTQTPRYLIKTRGQQVTLSCSPISGHRSVSWYQQTPGQGLQFLFEYFSETQRNKGNFPGRFSGRQFSNSRSEMNVSTLELGDSALYLCASSHQQWFSYNEQFFGPGTRLTVL.

This clone occurred many times. The V and J genes are TRBV4-2 and TRBJ2-1; 12 bases are shared with TRBD2. There are 17 residues in the CDR3. With V trimmed by 1 base and J by 9 bases, 10 bases remained unmatched. In germline, CDR1 is LGHNA, CDR2 YNFKEQ. The CDR3 is CASSQASPGLAGSEQFF. The CDR3 nucleotides read TGTGCCAGCAGCCAAGCCAGTCCCGGACTAGCGGGAAGTGAGCAGTTCTTC.

This rearrangement joins TRBV4-2 to TRBJ2-5; D is uncertain. The CDR3 consists of 15 residues. Germline CDR1 reads LGHNA; CDR2 reads YNFKEQ. The V gene lost 0 bases and the J gene lost 5 bases, with 13 bases spanning the gap. The CDR3 is CASSQESITAETQYF. The CDR3 coding sequence is TGTGCCAGCAGCCAAGAAAGTATTACCGCGGAGACCCAGTACTTC.

Remarks on this clone: The junction shows a germline mismatch at one end, possibly a read error. The chain joins TRBV7-9 to TRBJ2-3; D ambiguous. CDR3 length: 13 residues. In germline, CDR1 is SEHNR, CDR2 FQNEAQ (reference sequence). This CDR3 is CASTLIPLETQYF. For the CDR3, the DNA is TGTGCCAGCACCTTAATCCCGTTGGAAACGCAGTATTTT. Full variable domain (rest looked up from reference TRBV7-9 and TRBJ2-3): DTGVSQNPRHKITKRGQNVTFRCDPISEHNRLYWYRQTLGQGPEFLTYFQNEAQLEKSRLLSDRFSAERPKGSFSTLEIQRTEQGDSAMYLCASTLIPLETQYFGPGTRLTVL.

This clone was counted a few times. This sequence joins TRBV27 and TRBJ2-7, with TRBD1 identical over 7 bases. After removal of 5 bases from V and 5 bases from J, the junction contained 12 bases not matched to a gene. Germline V lookup: CDR1 MNHEY, CDR2 SMNVEV (reference sequence). The CDR3 runs to 15 residues. The CDR3 region is CASSPRDSPFNEQYF. The CDR3 region has the DNA TGTGCCAGCAGTCCCCGGGACAGCCCTTTTAACGAGCAGTACTTC.

The V gene is TRBV27, the J gene TRBJ1-1; TRBD1 is a possible D gene (5 bases). There are 15 residues in the CDR3. Per germline, CDR1 MNHEY and CDR2 SMNVEV (reference sequence). V lost 5 bases and J 2 bases, leaving 15 bases between the germline ends. CDR3 coding DNA: TGTGCCAGCAGTGCCGGGACGCAGACTAACACTGAAGCTTTCTTT. Translation: CASSAGTQTNTEAFF.

V and J are TRBV28 and TRBJ1-2, with a weak D call TRBD1 (6 bases). V was cut by 1 base and J by 8 bases, with 14 bases left in between. This CDR3 has 14 amino acids. Germline loops: CDR1 MDHEN, CDR2 SYDVKM. CDR3 sequence reads: CASSLYDRSGGYTF. The CDR3 DNA is TGTGCCAGCAGTTTATACGACAGGAGCGGGGGCTACACCTTC.